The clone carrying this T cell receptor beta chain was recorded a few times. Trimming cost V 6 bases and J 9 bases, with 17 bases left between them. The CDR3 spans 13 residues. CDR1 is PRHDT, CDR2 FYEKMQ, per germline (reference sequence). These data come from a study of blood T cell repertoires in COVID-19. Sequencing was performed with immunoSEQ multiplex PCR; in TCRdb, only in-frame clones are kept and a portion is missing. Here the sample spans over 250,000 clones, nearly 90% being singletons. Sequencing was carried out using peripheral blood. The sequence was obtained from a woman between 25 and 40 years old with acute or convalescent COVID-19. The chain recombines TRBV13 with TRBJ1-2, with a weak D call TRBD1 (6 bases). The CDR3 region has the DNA TGTGCCAGCAGGGACGCAGGGGCTCTGAGCTACACCTTC. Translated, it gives CASRDAGALSYTF.